This T cell receptor beta chain was obtained from a study of T cells in localized non-small cell lung cancer. Findings of the study overall: Adjacent lung held a median approximately 50 of the top 100 tumor clones. Uninvolved adjacent lung showed the highest T cell clonality, exceeding tumor. Only one tumor region went through sequencing, so heterogeneity may still be there.

On this clone itself: Its antigen is not identified.

This CDR3 contains 15 residues. Trimming took off 3 bases at V and 4 bases at J, with 16 bases between the two ends. Germline CDR1 is SGDLS and CDR2 is YYNGEE. The assay was immunoSEQ multiplex PCR, and TCRdb's table has in-frame clones only and misses some. The sample records 10,000 to 15,000 clones, over 65% being singletons. The TCR sequence derives from a male donor at least 60 years old with stage I lung adenocarcinoma. The chain has TRBV9 and TRBJ2-5; D uncertain. This sample comprised peripheral blood, obtained before any cancer treatment. The CDR3 DNA is TGTGCCAGCAGCGGGTCCAGTCTACCTACAGAGACCCAGTACTTC. As protein: CASSGSSLPTETQYF.